This T cell receptor beta chain is from a study of blood T cells in healthy people across ages. For the second PCR, which ran for about 6 to 11 cycles, a sample-barcoded 5' primer and a J-beta primer mix were used. TCRdb itself ran the 5' RACE reads through MiXCR, one entry per CDR3 protein. The table lists about 770,000 distinct CDR3 sequences, around 42% of them singletons, with about a fifth in the top ten. Germline V CDR1 and CDR2: DFQATT, SNEGSKA (reference sequence). V lost 5 bases and J lost 2; bases outside the gene matches: 4. This CDR3 spans 14 amino acids. What was sequenced was blood. This sequence was found in a man in his 60s in good health. V usage is TRBV20-1 and J usage is TRBJ2-3; TRBD1 matches 10 bases. CDR3 in DNA: TGCAGTGCTGGACAGGGGGGAAACACAGATACGCAGTATTTT. Translated: CSAGQGGNTDTQYF.